The subject of this entry is one TCR beta chain. The data derive from a study of shared clonotypes between healthy human individuals. Every subset's genomic DNA went evenly onto several immunoSEQ plates. The repertoire was sequenced with immunoSEQ multiplex PCR; TCRdb's copy has only in-frame clones and lacks some. This table holds some 790,000 clones, roughly 72% found once. From germline, CDR1 is WNHNN and CDR2 SYGVQD (reference sequence). This CDR3 has 11 amino acids. V lost 2 bases to trimming and J lost 7 bases, with 4 bases between them. The TCR was taken from a woman younger than 45 in good health. The material sequenced was memory CD4+ T cells sorted from blood. The subset denotes: CD45RA-negative fraction. The chain employs TRBV10-1 and TRBJ2-3; D not resolved. This CDR3 is CASSEENTQYF. CDR3 DNA: TGCGCCAGCAGTGAGGAGAATACGCAGTATTTT.